This section outlines one T cell receptor beta chain sequence together with its context. Its target is not known. Using quantitative 5'-RACE with molecular barcodes, the authors made TCR beta libraries. TCRdb reanalysed the 5' RACE reads using MiXCR and keeps one entry per CDR3 protein. The sample has about 800,000 distinct CDR3 sequences, about 11% seen once. The CDR3 extends over 15 amino acids. Trimming took off 3 bases at V and 1 base at J, with 9 bases between the two ends. These data come from a study of CD8 T cells in ankylosing spondylitis. Study-wide findings and caveats: Researchers report that disease-linked clones proved CD8+ and relatively rare in peripheral blood. About 8 highly homologous variants made up a TCR beta motif that seemed to typify ankylosing spondylitis blood.

V gene TRBV12-3 or TRBV12-4 combines with J gene TRBJ2-2; D is possibly TRBD1 (5 bases). What was sequenced was blood, either unsorted or a sorted T cell fraction (not recorded which). The TCR comes from a male donor with ankylosing spondylitis. CDR3 DNA: TGTGCCAGCAGTTTGGAGACAGTGAACACCGGGGAGCTGTTTTTT. Translated, it gives CASSLETVNTGELFF.